This T cell receptor (beta chain) was documented in a study of T-cell reconstitution after alpha-beta-depleted transplantation in children. General study findings and limits: T-cell numbers and diversity one year post-transplant derived largely from freshly generated T cells. Approximately two months post-transplant, alpha-beta T cells reportedly originated from several hundred expanded graft clones.

Details on this clonotype: Its target is unknown.

Construction of the TCRbeta library involved unique molecular identifiers. TCRdb ran MiXCR on the PCR reads and lists one entry per CDR3 protein. The sample includes around 200,000 distinct CDR3 sequences, approximately 11% of them seen just once. Trimming removed 3 bases from V and 6 bases from J, with 15 bases in between. This CDR3 contains 14 residues. The chain has TRBV7-1 and TRBJ2-7, with D maybe TRBD2 (5 bases). TRBV7-1 has ORF status, its function being uncertain. This TCR was sampled from a child under three years old with acute myeloid leukemia, due to receive a stem cell transplant. The input for sequencing was PBMCs, taken before TCRalphabeta/CD19-depleted stem cell transplant. CDR3 DNA: TGTGCCAGCAGCTCCCTGTGGGGAGCCCTCGAGCAGTACTTC. Protein: CASSSLWGALEQYF.